The next 23 T cell receptor beta chains were all read from a single sample in a study of cytomegalovirus exposure and HLA in healthy donors. The PCR employed 60 Vbeta primers together with 13 Jbeta primers. Assay: immunoSEQ multiplex PCR; the TCRdb copy retains only in-frame clones and omits some. The data contain approximately 100,000 clones, roughly 80% of them singletons. Sequencing was carried out using PBMCs. The receptors were gathered from a female donor in good health and CMV-seropositive.

Sample share makes this clone large. For the CDR3, the DNA is TGTGCCAGCAGTGAAGCGGTGGGGCAGGGGAATCAGCCCCAGCATTTT. This translates into CASSEAVGQGNQPQHF. V gene TRBV6-1 combines with J gene TRBJ1-5, with D possibly matching TRBD1 (6 bases). V gave up 0 bases and J gave up 4 bases, with 13 bases separating them. Germline CDR1 MNHNS, CDR2 SASEGT. The CDR3 has 16 amino acids.

V gene TRBV5-4 combines with J gene TRBJ1-5; TRBD1 is a possible D gene (5 bases). In germline, CDR1 is SGHNT, CDR2 YYREEE (reference sequence). The V gene lost 3 bases and the J gene lost 7 bases, with 8 bases spanning the gap. The CDR3 runs 12 residues. The CDR3 is CASSSPGQPQHF. The CDR3, as DNA: TGTGCCAGCAGCTCACCAGGGCAGCCCCAGCATTTT.

V and J are TRBV6-1 and TRBJ1-5; 7 bases are shared with TRBD1. Germline-derived CDR1 and CDR2 are MNHNS and SASEGT. V lost 2 bases to trimming and J lost 7 bases; unmatched junction nucleotides: 8. The CDR3 is 15 amino acids. CDR3 amino acids: CASSEPLTGNQPQHF. CDR3 nucleotide sequence: TGTGCCAGCAGTGAACCCCTGACAGGGAACCAGCCCCAGCATTTT.

The chain employs TRBV7-9 and TRBJ2-1; possibly TRBD2 for D (7 bases). V was pared by 1 base and J by 9 bases, with 19 bases between. The CDR3 extends over 16 amino acids. Germline loops: CDR1 SEHNR, CDR2 FQNEAQ (reference sequence). CDR3 bases: TGTGCCAGCAGCTTAGGGGGGAGGGGGGGCCATGGTGAGCAGTTCTTC. Its protein product is CASSLGGRGGHGEQFF.

The chain employs TRBV27 and TRBJ1-1; D might be TRBD1 (5 bases). This CDR3 has 16 amino acids. CDR1 MNHEY and CDR2 SMNVEV come from the germline V gene (reference sequence). Trimming stripped 3 bases from V and 0 bases from J, with 14 bases between. In nucleotides, the CDR3 is TGTGCCAGCAGTTTTGGGGCAGGGAACATGAACACTGAAGCTTTCTTT. Its protein product is CASSFGAGNMNTEAFF.

The rearrangement joins TRBV28 to TRBJ2-5; 10 nucleotides agree with TRBD2. V shed 5 bases, J shed 3 bases, and the junction held 9 bases outside the gene matches. Per germline, CDR1 MDHEN and CDR2 SYDVKM. CDR3 length: 16 residues. The CDR3 region has the DNA TGTGCCAGCAGTCCCGGACTAGCGGCCACCGAAGAGACCCAGTACTTC. Translated: CASSPGLAATEETQYF.

V and J are TRBV28 and TRBJ2-7; TRBD2 matches 11 bases. Per the germline V gene, CDR1 is MDHEN and CDR2 is SYDVKM. V lost 6 bases and J lost 3; bases outside the gene matches: 1. The CDR3 has 13 residues. The chain's CDR3 is CASRTSGSYEQYF. The CDR3 coding sequence is TGTGCCAGCAGAACTAGCGGGAGCTACGAGCAGTACTTC.

This clone was detected only a few times. The rearrangement uses TRBV28 and TRBJ1-5; tentative D call: TRBD1 (6 bases). This CDR3 is built from 13 residues. Germline V gives CDR1 MDHEN, CDR2 SYDVKM. Trimming left V 6 bases short and J 7 bases short, with 13 bases between. The CDR3 nucleotides are TGTGCCAGCAGCCTACAGGGTAGGCAGCCCCAGCATTTT. The encoded protein is CASSLQGRQPQHF.

The CDR3 DNA is TGTGCCAGCAGCTTAGGTAATGCTGGGGCGGTGAGGACTGAAGCTTTCTTT. It encodes CASSLGNAGAVRTEAFF. V gene TRBV7-6 combines with J gene TRBJ1-1; possibly TRBD1 for D (5 bases). Trimming removed 1 base at V and 5 bases at J, with 20 bases between. Per germline, CDR1 SGHVS and CDR2 FNYEAQ. The CDR3 consists of 17 residues.

The V and J genes are TRBV7-9 and TRBJ1-4; a possible D gene is TRBD1 (5 bases). The CDR3 contains 15 residues. Between the trimmed V and J ends, which lost 0 bases and 7 bases, there was a span of 12 bases. The germline V gene has CDR1 SEHNR and CDR2 FQNEAQ (reference sequence). The chain's CDR3 is CASSLASTGFEKLFF. The CDR3 DNA is TGTGCCAGCAGCTTAGCGTCCACAGGTTTTGAAAAACTGTTTTTT.

V is TRBV19 and J is TRBJ2-1, with 9 bases aligning to TRBD1. Germline assignment: CDR1 LNHDA and CDR2 SQIVND (reference sequence). Trimming cost V 6 bases and J 3 bases; bases outside gene matches: 6. The CDR3 length is 15 residues. CDR3 coding DNA: TGTGCCAGTAGGGGACAGGGCAATTACTACAATGAGCAGTTCTTC. Protein sequence: CASRGQGNYYNEQFF. Looking up the rest from reference TRBV19 and TRBJ2-1 gives the full variable domain: DGGITQSPKYLFRKEGQNVTLSCEQNLNHDAMYWYRQDPGQGLRLIYYSQIVNDFQKGDIAEGYSVSREKKESFPLTVTSAQKNPTAFYLCASRGQGNYYNEQFFGPGTRLTVL.

The chain links TRBV7-3 to TRBJ2-7, with 7 bases that match TRBD2. The CDR3 totals 14 residues. V shed 2 bases, J shed 7 bases, and the junction held 8 bases outside the gene matches. CDR1 SGHTA and CDR2 FQGTGA come from the germline V gene. Written as DNA, the CDR3 is TGTGCCAGCAGCTTACTGGCTAGCGGCAGTGAGCAGTACTTC. This encodes CASSLLASGSEQYF. Complete variable domain (other parts from reference TRBV7-3 and TRBJ2-7): GAGVSQTPSNKVTEKGKYVELRCDPISGHTALYWYRQSLGQGPEFLIYFQGTGAADDSGLPNDRFFAVRPEGSVSTLKIQRTERGDSAVYLCASSLLASGSEQYFGPGTRLTVT.

The rearrangement links TRBV5-6 to TRBJ2-1; 9 bases fit TRBD2. The V and J ends lost 0 bases and 12 bases, in that order; junction bases with no gene match: 16. Germline V CDR1 and CDR2: SGHDT, YYEEEE. The CDR3 sequence is 17 residues long. CDR3 loop: CASSLGMGGRAFGAQFF. The CDR3 DNA reads TGTGCCAGCAGCTTGGGAATGGGCGGGAGGGCCTTTGGGGCGCAGTTCTTC. Variable domain in full (rest from reference TRBV5-6 and TRBJ2-1): DAGVTQSPTHLIKTRGQQVTLRCSPKSGHDTVSWYQQALGQGPQFIFQYYEEEERQRGNFPDRFSGHQFPNYSSELNVNALLLGDSALYLCASSLGMGGRAFGAQFFGPGTRLTVL.

The rearrangement links TRBV11-2 to TRBJ2-3; TRBD2 matches at 11 bases. Germline V gene lookup returns CDR1 SGHAT and CDR2 FQNNGV. V was clipped by 5 bases and J by 4 bases; unmatched bases: 5. There are 15 residues in the CDR3. The CDR3 region has the DNA TGTGCCAGCAGCGAGGGACTAGCGGCGGCAGATACGCAGTATTTT. It yields the protein CASSEGLAAADTQYF.

The sample holds a few counts of this clone. V is TRBV4-1 and J is TRBJ2-1; TRBD2 aligns across 11 bases. Germline V gene lookup returns CDR1 MGHRA and CDR2 YSYEKL. J gave up 7 bases and V 3 bases, and 11 bases lay outside the gene matches. CDR3 size: 17 residues. The CDR3 DNA follows: TGCGCCAGCAGCCAGGCTCCTACTAGCGGGAGCACTAATGAGCAGTTCTTC. Residues: CASSQAPTSGSTNEQFF.

The V call is TRBV30, the J call TRBJ1-2; D is perhaps TRBD1 (5 bases). The CDR3 spans 16 residues. The ends were cut back, 3 bases at V and 4 bases at J, with 21 bases in the middle. The germline V gene has CDR1 GTSNPN and CDR2 SVGIG (reference sequence). Here the CDR3 reads CAWRNRGFAGFYGYTF. The CDR3 DNA is TGTGCCTGGAGGAACCGGGGCTTCGCGGGATTCTATGGCTACACCTTC. Together with reference TRBV30 and TRBJ1-2, the CDR3 gives the full variable domain: SQTIHQWPATLVQPVGSPLSLECTVEGTSNPNLYWYRQAAGRGLQLLFYSVGIGQISSEVPQNLSASRPQDRQFILSSKKLLLSDSGFYLCAWRNRGFAGFYGYTFGSGTRLTVV.

This chain uses TRBV9 with TRBJ1-1; perhaps TRBD1 as D (5 bases). CDR1 SGDLS and CDR2 YYNGEE come from the germline V gene. The CDR3 is 13 amino acids. Between the trimmed V and J ends, which lost 0 bases and 8 bases, there was a span of 11 bases. The CDR3 bases are TGTGCCAGCAGCGTAGAGGAGCACAGGGAAGCTTTCTTT. Its translation is CASSVEEHREAFF.

This chain joins TRBV4-1 and TRBJ1-2, with D possibly TRBD1 on 6 matching bases. This CDR3 is 17 amino acids long. Germline assignment: CDR1 MGHRA and CDR2 YSYEKL. The V gene lost 2 bases and the J gene lost 6 bases, with 22 bases spanning the gap. The CDR3 sequence is CASSQPQGRGGGDGYTF. Written as DNA, the CDR3 is TGCGCCAGCAGCCAACCACAGGGTCGAGGGGGTGGAGATGGCTACACCTTC.

J is TRBJ2-3 and V is TRBV30; D is unresolved. The CDR3 runs to 12 residues. Trimming took 0 bases from V and 6 from J, leaving 7 bases between them. Germline V gene data show CDR1 as GTSNPN and CDR2 as SVGIG (reference sequence). The CDR3 DNA is TGTGCCTGGAGTGTATCCGGGGATACGCAGTATTTT. This sequence encodes CAWSVSGDTQYF.

The chain carries TRBV7-9 and TRBJ2-3, with 12 nucleotides matching TRBD1. The CDR3 runs 17 residues. After removal of 5 bases from V and 7 bases from J, the junction contained 13 bases not matched to a gene. In germline, CDR1 is SEHNR, CDR2 FQNEAQ (reference sequence). The CDR3 reads CASSPQPGTGGTNTQYF. The CDR3, as DNA: TGTGCCAGCAGCCCCCAACCCGGGACAGGGGGCACGAATACGCAGTATTTT.

This sequence joins TRBV5-1 and TRBJ2-5; D gene uncertain. The CDR3 is 13 amino acids. Trimming pared 4 bases from V and 4 bases from J, leaving 11 bases between. CDR1 and CDR2 (germline): SGHRS, YFSETQ. CDR3 sequence (DNA): TGCGCCAGCAGCAGGCGGTTGGGAGAGACCCAGTACTTC. This codes for CASSRRLGETQYF.

This clone has more than one count but fewer than ten. The CDR3 DNA sequence: TGTGCCACCCAGCGGGGGGGCAACACAGATACGCAGTATTTT. Residues: CATQRGGNTDTQYF. The gene calls are TRBV6-1 and TRBJ2-3; 10 bases agree with TRBD2. Germline trimming cut 10 bases from V and 2 bases from J; bases unmatched to any gene: 6. Germline CDR1 is MNHNS and CDR2 is SASEGT. The CDR3 runs 14 residues.

This clone was counted only a few times. The CDR3 spells CASSPGLAPSDTQYF. Here the CDR3 DNA reads TGTGCCAGCAGTCCGGGACTAGCTCCTTCAGATACGCAGTATTTT. The chain employs TRBV6-5 and TRBJ2-3, with 9 bases that match TRBD2. The CDR3 has 15 residues. Germline lookup yields CDR1 MNHEY and CDR2 SVGAGI. The V segment lost 5 bases and the J segment 4 bases; nucleotides outside the gene matches: 7.